The entry below describes one T cell receptor (beta chain). The target antigen is unknown. The sequenced template was cDNA made from the entire isolated RNA. Some clones are missing from TCRdb's copy, which holds only in-frame ones; the method was immunoSEQ multiplex PCR. The sample lists around 160,000 clones; 50% to 70% were seen once. In total, each donor contributed a single heparinised blood draw that averaged about 120 mL. Each of the CD4+ naive, central memory, regulatory and stem cell-like memory populations was sorted via CD45RO/CCR7/CD25/CD127/CD95/CD27. The data were obtained in a study of beta chain features in type 1 diabetes. Study as a whole: Healthy donors resembled patients in age, gender and cell yields.

Study-level points and caveats: TCRB CDR3s from Type 1 diabetes patients were moderately but significantly shorter in all four CD4+ subsets.

Per the germline V gene, CDR1 is LGHNA and CDR2 is YSLEER. With 1 base removed from V and 0 bases from J, the gap between germline ends came to 4 bases. The CDR3 contains 15 residues. The receptor's source is a young man with type 1 diabetes. The rearrangement links TRBV4-3 to TRBJ2-6; no definite D call. The material sequenced was naive CD4+ T cells from blood. The CDR3 DNA follows: TGCGCCAGCAGCCAAGTTTACTCTGGGGCCAACGTCCTGACTTTC. Residues: CASSQVYSGANVLTF.